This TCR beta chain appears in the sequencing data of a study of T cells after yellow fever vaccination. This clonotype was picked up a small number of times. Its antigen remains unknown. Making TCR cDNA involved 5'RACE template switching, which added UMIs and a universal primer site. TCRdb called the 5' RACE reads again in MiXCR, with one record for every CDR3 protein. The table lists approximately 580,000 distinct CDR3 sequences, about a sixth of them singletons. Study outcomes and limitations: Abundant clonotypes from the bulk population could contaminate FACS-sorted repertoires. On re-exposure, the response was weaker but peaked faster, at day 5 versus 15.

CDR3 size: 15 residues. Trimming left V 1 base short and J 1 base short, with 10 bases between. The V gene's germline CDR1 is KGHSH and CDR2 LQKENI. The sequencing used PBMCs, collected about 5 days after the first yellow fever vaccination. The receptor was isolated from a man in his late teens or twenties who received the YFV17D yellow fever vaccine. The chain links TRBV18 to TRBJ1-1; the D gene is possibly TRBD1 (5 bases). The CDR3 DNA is TGTGCCAGCTCACCACTGGCGGGACGGAACACTGAAGCTTTCTTT. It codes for CASSPLAGRNTEAFF.